This T cell receptor beta chain is drawn from a study of T-cell reconstitution after alpha-beta-depleted transplantation in children. This clonotype was detected ten times or more. This CDR3 is 17 amino acids long. CDR1 is ENHRY, CDR2 SYGVKD, per germline. V lost 0 bases, J lost 4 bases, and 3 bases stayed unmatched. Unique molecular identifiers were incorporated during preparation of the TCRbeta library. TCRdb called the PCR reads again in MiXCR, with one record for every CDR3 protein. The sample lists around 400,000 distinct CDR3 sequences, approximately 11% occurring once. The material was PBMCs from the stem cell graft donor, obtained from the stem cell graft. The clonotype was recovered from a human donor who donated a stem cell graft to a child with acute myeloid leukemia. This chain links TRBV10-3 with TRBJ1-6; TRBD1 matches 10 bases. CDR3 nucleotides: TGTGCCATCAGTGAGTCTATGGGACAGGGGTATAATTCACCCCTCCACTTT. Encoded protein: CAISESMGQGYNSPLHF.